The sequence of this TCR beta chain was determined in a study of T cell responses to AZD1222 COVID-19 vaccine (dated by TCRdb to the early 2020s). Notes on the research overall: AZD1222 recipients whose second dose came at about 4 weeks and those whose second dose came at about 12 weeks were combined into one group, since spike-specific TCR depth and breadth did not differ between the two schedules. Trial participants were enrolled by age into subgroups of 18-55, 56-69 and 70-plus years, and roughly 150, 30 and 60 TCR-sequenced participants, respectively, were included in these subgroups. TCR sequencing covered over 230 trial participants: 207 given two doses of AZD1222 and about 26 given two doses of MenACWY control vaccine.

CDR1 and CDR2 were assigned from the germline V gene as SNHLY and FYNNEI. V is trimmed back by 4 bases and J by 6 bases, and the junction contains 4 bases that no gene match accounts for. The CDR3 starts with the cysteine, ends with the phenylalanine, and has 15 residues. Solely the CDR3 DNA is kept, with 45 bases framed from the first base. Notes on this clone: It has no known antigen specificity. The sample holds no much larger clone one base away, and base qualities are not on file.

Overall results and qualifications from the work: Reportedly, almost half of the unique spike-specific TCRs recognized epitopes lying outside the regions that are mutated in the B.1.351 and B.1.1.7 variants. Only five or six AZD1222 recipients were SARS-CoV-2 seropositive at baseline, limiting conclusions about previously exposed vaccinees. The 56-69-year group was small, and its depth increase did not reach significance, likely because of low power. Participants were mostly white British and included more females than males, and it was suggested by the authors that clonal diversity may have been underestimated. The vaccine-associated CD4 TCRs covered the entire spike protein, and the dominant responses fell in regions 160-218 and 743-854. After two AZD1222 doses, spike-specific TCR breadth and depth were significantly higher than at day 0 and than in MenACWY recipients. No day 14 peak-response samples were available, so repertoires were characterized only after the peak T cell response.

The CDR3 regions of human TCRbeta chains were analyzed by immunosequencing. In the source study's methods: Repertoire TCRs were checked for matches against a reference library of SARS-CoV-2-specific TCRs that had been generated using the MIRA antigen-specificity platform. Breadth was defined as the fraction of unique TCRs that were SARS-CoV-2-associated. Depth was defined as the fraction of total T cells that were SARS-CoV-2-associated. Each spike-specific TCR was assigned to its reactive spike region and to a CD4 or CD8 class using the MIRA data. Log10-transformed breadth and depth values were compared by one-way ANOVA with Sidak's multiple comparisons tests. The table comes from immuneACCESS by way of TCRdb, which keeps in-frame sequences with V and J called. Part of the clones is missing from these tables; in studies checked, under half for an unresolved V gene and the rest for unknown reasons. The DNA was the basis for D and trimming; V, J and clone size are from that table. This sample holds about 260,000 clones; approximately 93% were observed only once. The ten largest clones add up to roughly 0.6% of the sample.

Per the publication, the time point label means: baseline before first vaccination. Vaccinee samples were obtained from the UK trials COV001 and COV002, which included a single-blind randomized controlled phase 2/3 trial of AZD1222 (ChAdOx1 nCoV-19) in healthy adults. For TCRbeta chain sequencing, PBMC samples from trial participants were taken at day 0 and at day 28 after the second dose. The sequence derives from an adult in good health. Recombination linked TRBV2 to TRBJ1-6; 9 middle bases align to TRBD1. The specimen comprised peripheral blood, sampled on day 0 of AZD1222 vaccination. The CDR3 region reads CASSGTGGTNSPLHF. The base sequence is TGTGCCAGCAGTGGAACAGGGGGCACTAATTCACCCCTCCACTTT.